This note documents a single T cell receptor (beta chain) sequence. Its cognate antigen has yet to be identified. Base qualities are not recorded, but no much larger clone differs from it by a single base. The CDR3 regions of human TCRbeta chains were subjected to immunosequencing. As for the original processing: TCRs in the repertoires were compared against a reference library of SARS-CoV-2-specific TCRs that had been generated with the MIRA antigen-specificity platform. Breadth meant the fraction of unique TCRs that were SARS-CoV-2-associated, whereas depth meant the fraction of total T cells that were SARS-CoV-2-associated. Using the MIRA data, each spike-specific TCR was assigned both to the spike region to which the TCR was reactive and to a CD4 or CD8 class. Log10-transformed breadth and depth values were compared by one-way ANOVA with Sidak's multiple comparisons tests. TCRdb took this table from immuneACCESS and kept in-frame rearrangements with V and J called. Such tables lack part of the clones; where checked against another copy, unresolved V genes explain under half of the gap, and the rest is unexplained. That table supplies the V and J calls and clone size; D and trimming were determined from the DNA. The sample table shows roughly 50,000 clones, and roughly 90% are seen once. Of the sample, roughly 15% falls within the top ten clones.

This entry is derived from a study of T cell responses to AZD1222 COVID-19 vaccine listed by TCRdb under 2021. For the study in its entirety: A total of approximately 250 trial participants underwent TCR sequencing, of whom roughly 210 had received two doses of AZD1222 and 26 had received two doses of the MenACWY control vaccine. Trial participants were enrolled into age subgroups of 18-55, 56-69 and 70-plus years, which contained 148, 28 and 57 TCR-sequenced participants, respectively. The investigation overall reported the following: The vaccine-associated CD4 TCRs covered the entire spike protein, and the dominant responses fell in regions 160-218 and 743-854. Most participants were white British and females outnumbered males, and the authors suggested that clonal diversity may have been underestimated. After two AZD1222 doses, both the breadth and the depth of spike-specific TCRs were significantly higher than at day 0 and than in MenACWY recipients. In the small 56-69-year group, the increase in depth fell short of significance, most likely because of low power. Conclusions about previously exposed vaccinees are limited because only 6 or 7 AZD1222 recipients were SARS-CoV-2 seropositive at baseline. Reportedly, close to half of the unique spike-specific TCRs recognized epitopes lying outside the regions that are mutated in the B.1.351 and B.1.1.7 variants. Because no day 14 peak-response samples were available, the repertoires could be characterized only after the peak T cell response.

The time point label for this specimen denotes: about 28 days (+/-7) after the second vaccine dose. AZD1222 recipients with second doses at about 4 weeks or about 12 weeks were pooled, because spike-specific TCR depth and breadth did not differ between schedules. Vaccinee samples came from UK trials COV001 and COV002, including a single-blind randomized controlled phase 2/3 trial of AZD1222 (ChAdOx1 nCoV-19) in healthy adults. Trial participant PBMC samples were collected at day 0 and day 28 after the second dose for TCRbeta chain sequencing. According to the germline V gene, CDR1 reads MNHNS and CDR2 reads SASEGT. V was cut back by 1 base and J by 4 bases, leaving a gap of 13 bases between them. Reading from cysteine to phenylalanine, the CDR3 counts 15 amino acids. Just CDR3 DNA is preserved here, 45 bases in frame from base 1.

The source was peripheral blood, collected 28 days after the second AZD1222 dose. The receptor comes from an adult who received the AZD1222 COVID-19 vaccine. This sequence uses TRBV6-1 and TRBJ2-5, and perhaps TRBD1 as D gene, on 6 matching bases. The encoded CDR3 is CASSEGNRVSETQYF. Read as DNA, the sequence is TGTGCCAGCAGTGAAGGGAACAGGGTGTCAGAGACCCAGTACTTC.